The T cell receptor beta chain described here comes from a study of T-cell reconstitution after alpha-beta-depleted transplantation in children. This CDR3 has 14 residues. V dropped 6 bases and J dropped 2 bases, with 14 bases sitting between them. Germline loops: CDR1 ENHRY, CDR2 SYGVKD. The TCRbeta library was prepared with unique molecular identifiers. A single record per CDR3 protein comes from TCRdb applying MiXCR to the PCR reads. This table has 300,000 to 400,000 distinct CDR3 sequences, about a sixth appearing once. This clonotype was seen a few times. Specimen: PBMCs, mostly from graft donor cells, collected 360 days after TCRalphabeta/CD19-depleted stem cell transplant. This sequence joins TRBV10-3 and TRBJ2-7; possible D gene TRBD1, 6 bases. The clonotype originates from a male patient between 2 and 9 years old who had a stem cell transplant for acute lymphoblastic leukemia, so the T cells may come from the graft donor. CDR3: CAIRPGHQPYEQYF. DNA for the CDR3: TGTGCCATCAGGCCGGGACACCAACCCTACGAGCAGTACTTC.